The rows below give T cell receptor beta chains drawn from one sample of a study of T cells expressing NK-cell markers. TCRdb re-called the 5' RACE reads and gives one entry per CDR3 protein, without DNA. This specimen shows 300,000 to 450,000 distinct CDR3 sequences; the ten leading clones hold under 6.5%. Sample: blood T cells: a sorted CD56 or NKG2C T cell subset, CD4+ or CD8+ T cells, or bulk PBMC T cells (not recorded which). The receptors come from a man between 18 and 69 years old in good health. Each CDR3 is given with its conserved first and last residue.

v_gene	j_gene	CDR3aa
TRBV24-1	TRBJ2-2	CATSDLSRDTGELFF
TRBV5-1	TRBJ2-2	CASRKQGANTGELFF
TRBV19	TRBJ1-5	CASRRQGVSNQPQHF
TRBV4-1	TRBJ2-5	CASSQGRAPASDRGRSETQYF
TRBV20-1	TRBJ2-3	CSARSRDSAGGDTQYF
TRBV3-1	TRBJ2-3	CASSQTYTSGDTQYF
TRBV20-1	TRBJ1-2	CSTSTGRGGYTF
TRBV5-1	TRBJ1-6	CASSRQDSSSYNSPLHF
TRBV7-2	TRBJ1-2	CASSLRYGGGHGYTF
TRBV5-6	TRBJ2-2	CASSLLQGNTGELFF
TRBV5-1	TRBJ2-1	CASSRPGARVGNEQFF
TRBV9	TRBJ2-2	CASSVAPAGTGELFF
TRBV7-2	TRBJ1-2	CASLLTGFRYGYTF
TRBV6-1	TRBJ2-3	CASSLRPSTSTDTQYF
TRBV5-5	TRBJ2-3	CASSPGGPGDTQYF
TRBV30	TRBJ2-7	CAWRPPHVASGSYEQYF
TRBV12-3/TRBV12-4	TRBJ2-5	CASSLRSGGQGTQYF
TRBV5-1	TRBJ1-2	CASSFDSNYGYTF
TRBV20-1	TRBJ2-3	CSARATGHPPDTQYF
TRBV7-6	TRBJ2-2	CASSLQGFDTGELFF
TRBV9	TRBJ1-1	CASSGGDTANTEAFF
TRBV5-1	TRBJ2-7	CASSSMTSGISYEQYF
TRBV7-2	TRBJ1-4	CASSVTGGAGEKLFF
TRBV7-6	TRBJ2-5	CASSLQGMQTQYF
TRBV20-1	TRBJ2-5	CSARAGQNMYQETQYF
TRBV5-5	TRBJ1-1	CASSPTGARNTEAFF
TRBV4-2	TRBJ2-5	CASSQGTGKDLEAETQYF
TRBV6-5	TRBJ1-1	CASSSTGSKIKNTEAFF
TRBV7-9	TRBJ2-1	CASSLDARGGEQFF
TRBV20-1	TRBJ1-1	CSAGTWGRVVTEAFF
TRBV5-1	TRBJ2-2	CASSQGYNTGELFF
TRBV7-9	TRBJ2-5	CASSSPRGARETQYF
TRBV14	TRBJ2-3	CASSQEWTSGRSTDTQYF